This T cell receptor beta chain was found in a study of T cells in Graves' hyperthyroidism and ophthalmopathy. Study summary: Peripheral blood was secured at the point of initial diagnosis, before any treatment.

Amplification of TCR beta CDR3 regions was performed using RNA transcripts as template. TCR CDR3 underwent first-round RT-PCR with the HTBI primer set. TCRdb processed the multiplex PCR reads anew with MiXCR; each CDR3 protein has one entry. This repertoire shows about 530,000 distinct CDR3 sequences, 17% found once; its top ten account for 17%. This clonotype appeared a few times. Germline loops: CDR1 SGHTA, CDR2 FQGTGA. This CDR3 has 15 residues. J lost 5 bases, V lost 5 bases, and 8 bases had no gene match. This TCR came from a woman in her late teens or twenties with Graves' ophthalmopathy. Sequences were obtained from blood. V usage is TRBV7-3 and J usage is TRBJ2-2, with 7 bases lining up with TRBD1. The CDR3 reads CASSATGIVTGELFF. CDR3 nucleotide sequence: TGTGCCAGCAGCGCGACAGGGATCGTAACCGGGGAGCTGTTTTTT.